This TCR beta chain was recovered during a study of T cells in tuberculosis (dated by TCRdb to 2017 to 2018). Looking at the study overall: To characterize T cells specific for the mycobacterial lipid antigen glucose monomycolate (GMM), the study used CD1B tetramers together with high-throughput TCR immunosequencing. With ten people per group, a South African clinical cohort compared IGRA-negative adolescents, IGRA-positive adolescents with latent tuberculosis, and adults with active tuberculosis. PBMC from active tuberculosis patients were archived either before standard anti-tuberculosis treatment began or within 7 days of its start. Overall results and qualifications from the work: With the diverse GMM-specific repertoire as input, a classifier achieved around 90% accuracy (AUROC 0.7 to 0.9), whereas GEM motif frequencies as input gave roughly 70% accuracy. Clinical samples were selected based on the availability of cryopreserved specimens, with adults included as active tuberculosis cases and adolescents included as controls. Active tuberculosis TCR-alpha repertoires showed smaller mean NN-distances to GMM-specific TCRs than IGRA-negative controls, suggesting clonal expansion of these TCRs. Shorter CDR3-alpha lengths in active tuberculosis patients partly drove the smaller NN-distances, and the TCR-beta difference was not statistically significant.

CDR1 SGHRS and CDR2 YFSETQ are derived from the germline V gene. Compared with germline, V lacks 4 bases and J lacks 9 bases; bases without a gene match: 7. From the cysteine through the phenylalanine, the CDR3 covers 15 amino acids. Here the CDR3 DNA is all that survives: 45 bases in frame from base 1. The time point label here, explained by the study, means: new active TB diagnosis, blood taken before or within 7 days of starting treatment. Active tuberculosis patients were HIV-seronegative South African adults aged 18 years or older with a new diagnosis. Confirmation of active tuberculosis was obtained by positive sputum smear microscopy and/or positive M. tuberculosis culture. Unsorted cryopreserved PBMC were immunosequenced, covering on average around 100,000 T cells per clinical donor. The immunoSEQ multiplex PCR assay was used to generate TCR libraries, with TCR-beta and/or TCR-alpha/delta assays applied to each sample. The Illumina high-throughput platform was used to sequence the amplified TCR libraries. In the source study's methods: Clustering and dimensionality reduction were performed using pairwise TCRdist distances among GMM-specific receptors from ex vivo sorted or in vitro expanded T cells. Each clinical repertoire was assigned a mean NN-distance score, defined as the average TCRdist to the nearest 10% of tetramer-positive reference sequences. GEM TCR motif frequency was calculated as the fraction of unique TCRs that matched known GEM sequences in V/J usage and CDR3 length. Linear discriminant analysis with leave-one-out cross-validation, implemented in scikit-learn, was used to classify active tuberculosis. As stored in TCRdb, this immuneACCESS dataset retains in-frame rearrangements with V and J assigned. A fraction of the clones does not appear; measured against another copy, unresolved V genes explain less than half of the discrepancy, and the remainder lacks a known reason. From that table come the V and J calls and clone size; the DNA was used to work out D and trimming. Across this sample there are 30,000 to 40,000 clones, with under 95% seen only once. 10% to 12% of the sample is held by the ten biggest clonotypes.

Notes on this clone: Its antigen specificity is not known. No per-base quality is available; no much larger clone lies one base away.

The sequencing here drew on PBMCs, taken at tuberculosis diagnosis. The receptor comes from an adult with tuberculosis. The receptor chain draws on TRBV5-1 and TRBJ2-1; the central 13 bases match TRBD2. The DNA is as follows: TGCGCCAGCAGCCAAACTAGCGGGGGGGCCCGTGAGCAGTTCTTC. Its translation is CASSQTSGGAREQFF.